A single sample gave rise to the 18 T cell receptor beta chains below, sequenced in a study of memory CD8 T cells in hepatitis C reinfection. Time point of the sample: late/post reinfection, 12 to 24 weeks after detection. The sorted cells went straight to TCR sequencing with no prior in vitro expansion. The protocol was immunoSEQ multiplex PCR, while the TCRdb copy is restricted to in-frame clones and leaves out a portion. The sample has about 4,800 clones, roughly 89% seen once; the top ten hold 26%. Sequencing input: naive CD8+ T cells sorted from blood. These receptor sequences come from a man aged 50 or older with hepatitis C virus infection.

This clone showed up just once. The rearrangement uses TRBV19 and TRBJ1-2, with TRBD1 matching over 10 bases. The J segment lost 8 bases and the V segment lost 1 base, leaving 4 bases of the junction unmatched. The CDR3 spans 14 residues. Per germline, CDR1 LNHDA and CDR2 SQIVND (reference sequence). CDR3 in amino acids: CASSIVGTGAGYTF. CDR3 DNA: TGTGCCAGTAGTATAGTAGGGACAGGGGCCGGCTACACCTTC. Using reference TRBV19 and TRBJ1-2 for the parts outside the CDR3, the full variable domain is DGGITQSPKYLFRKEGQNVTLSCEQNLNHDAMYWYRQDPGQGLRLIYYSQIVNDFQKGDIAEGYSVSREKKESFPLTVTSAQKNPTAFYLCASSIVGTGAGYTFGSGTRLTVV.

J is TRBJ2-7 and V is TRBV2; TRBD2 agrees at 9 bases. Germline V gene data show CDR1 as SNHLY and CDR2 as FYNNEI. The CDR3 is 15 amino acids. V lost 4 bases, J lost 2 bases, and 6 bases stayed unmatched. The CDR3 nucleotides read TGTGCCAGCAGTGGCGGATGGACTAGCGCCTACGAGCAGTACTTC. Protein sequence: CASSGGWTSAYEQYF.

The chain combines TRBV27 with TRBJ2-1; 12 nucleotides agree with TRBD2. Germline V gene lookup returns CDR1 MNHEY and CDR2 SMNVEV (reference sequence). Trimming cost V 4 bases and J 6 bases; bases outside gene matches: 4. This CDR3 has 15 residues. The CDR3 bases are TGTGCCAGCAGTTGGGCGACTAGCGGGAGCAATGAGCAGTTCTTC. Amino acid sequence: CASSWATSGSNEQFF.

The chain carries TRBV9 and TRBJ2-1, with TRBD2 matching over 9 bases. The CDR3 spans 16 residues. CDR1 and CDR2 from the germline V gene are SGDLS and YYNGEE. V dropped 6 bases and J dropped 8; count of bases not matched to a gene: 15. CDR3: CASTPGAGGPSHEQFF. DNA for the CDR3: TGTGCCAGCACCCCCGGGGCGGGAGGGCCGAGCCATGAGCAGTTCTTC. Looking up the rest from reference TRBV9 and TRBJ2-1 gives the full variable domain: DSGVTQTPKHLITATGQRVTLRCSPRSGDLSVYWYQQSLDQGLQFLIQYYNGEERAKGNILERFSAQQFPDLHSELNLSSLELGDSALYFCASTPGAGGPSHEQFFGPGTRLTVL.

The gene calls are TRBV19 and TRBJ1-1; TRBD1 matches at 11 bases. CDR3 size: 17 residues. Losses at the gene ends were 2 bases for V and 3 bases for J; bases not matched to a gene: 8. Germline V gives CDR1 LNHDA, CDR2 SQIVND (reference sequence). CDR3 DNA: TGTGCCAGTAGTATACAGCCGGGACAGGGGGTTCACACTGAAGCTTTCTTT. This codes for CASSIQPGQGVHTEAFF.

The table lists this clone with a few counts. The chain carries TRBV19 and TRBJ2-7; weak D call: TRBD2 (5 bases). The germline V gene has CDR1 LNHDA and CDR2 SQIVND (reference sequence). The V and J ends lost 3 bases and 6 bases respectively, with 15 bases between them. This CDR3 is 14 amino acids long. For the CDR3, the DNA is TGTGCCAGTAGTATCTTAGGTAGCGTAGGCGAGCAGTACTTC. It specifies CASSILGSVGEQYF.

This clone has only one observation. The chain links TRBV7-2 to TRBJ2-7, with D perhaps matching TRBD2 (6 bases). The germline V gene encodes CDR1 SGHTA and CDR2 FQGNSA. The CDR3 covers 17 residues. V gave up 0 bases and J gave up 1 base, with 16 bases separating them. The CDR3 protein is CASSLAGTGERSYEQYF. CDR3 DNA: TGTGCCAGCAGCTTAGCGGGAACGGGAGAACGGTCCTACGAGCAGTACTTC.

The chain joins TRBV6-5 to TRBJ2-2; tentative D call: TRBD2 (6 bases). Germline CDR1 is MNHEY and CDR2 is SVGAGI. The ends were cut back, 2 bases at V and 0 bases at J, with 10 bases in the middle. The CDR3 spans 16 residues. The CDR3 loop is CASSYEAGPNTGELFF. The CDR3, as DNA: TGTGCCAGCAGTTACGAGGCGGGACCGAACACCGGGGAGCTGTTTTTT.

This clone was observed once. The J gene is TRBJ1-5, the V gene TRBV30; D might be TRBD1 (5 bases). CDR1 and CDR2 from the germline V gene are GTSNPN and SVGIG (reference sequence). V shed 5 bases and J shed 3 bases, with 14 bases lying between them. The CDR3 is 14 amino acids. CDR3 sequence reads: CAWGEGAVNQPQHF. CDR3 sequence (DNA): TGTGCCTGGGGCGAAGGGGCAGTCAATCAGCCCCAGCATTTT. Complete variable domain (other parts from reference TRBV30 and TRBJ1-5): SQTIHQWPATLVQPVGSPLSLECTVEGTSNPNLYWYRQAAGRGLQLLFYSVGIGQISSEVPQNLSASRPQDRQFILSSKKLLLSDSGFYLCAWGEGAVNQPQHFGDGTRLSIL.

The rearrangement uses TRBV6-6 and TRBJ2-7; 7 bases are a match to TRBD2. The CDR3 sequence is 14 residues long. The germline CDR1 and CDR2 sequences are MNHNY and SVGAGI (reference sequence). J was trimmed by 0 bases and V by 7 bases; bases with no gene match: 6. CDR3 amino acids: CASISSGSSYEQYF. The CDR3 bases are TGTGCCAGCATTTCTAGCGGATCCTCCTACGAGCAGTACTTC.

V gene TRBV12-5 combines with J gene TRBJ1-1; unclear D gene. The CDR3 has 13 residues. CDR1 LGHNT and CDR2 FRNRAP come from the germline V gene. V lost 5 bases to trimming and J lost 3 bases, with 10 bases between them. CDR3 region: CASGLGGYTEAFF. CDR3 nucleotide sequence: TGTGCTAGTGGTCTCGGTGGTTACACTGAAGCTTTCTTT.

This clone was seen a single time. The rearrangement uses TRBV30 and TRBJ2-5; D perhaps matches TRBD1 (6 bases). The germline CDR1 and CDR2 sequences are GTSNPN and SVGIG (reference sequence). The CDR3 runs to 14 residues. Trimming shortened V by 0 bases and J by 6 bases, and 14 bases separated the two germline ends. Here the CDR3 reads CAWSVRSGTKTQYF. In DNA form, the CDR3 reads TGTGCCTGGAGTGTAAGGTCGGGGACAAAGACCCAGTACTTC.

The rearrangement joins TRBV28 to TRBJ2-1; tentative D call: TRBD2 (6 bases). Trimming removed 5 bases from V and 3 bases from J, with 17 bases in between. The CDR3 length is 16 residues. From germline, CDR1 is MDHEN and CDR2 SYDVKM. DNA for the CDR3: TGTGCCAGCAGTCCTGCGGACGGGAGAGGCTACAATGAGCAGTTCTTC. It yields the protein CASSPADGRGYNEQFF.

The rearrangement joins TRBV11-2 to TRBJ2-5; D possibly corresponds to TRBD2 (6 bases). The CDR3 has 16 residues. Germline V gives CDR1 SGHAT, CDR2 FQNNGV. Trimming took 5 bases from V and 2 from J, leaving 18 bases between them. In DNA, the CDR3 is TGTGCCAGCAGCCCTGCGGGGCGAGTCTGGCAAGAGACCCAGTACTTC. This translates into CASSPAGRVWQETQYF.

The rearrangement links TRBV9 to TRBJ2-3; 9 nucleotides align to TRBD2. CDR3 length: 15 amino acids. V gave up 4 bases and J gave up 3 bases; unmatched junction bases: 6. Germline CDR1 reads SGDLS; CDR2 reads YYNGEE. The CDR3 sequence: CASSYSGSVTDTQYF. The CDR3 DNA is TGTGCCAGCAGCTATAGCGGGAGTGTGACAGATACGCAGTATTTT.

This sequence joins TRBV11-2 and TRBJ1-1; 8 bases align to TRBD1. Germline CDR1 and CDR2: SGHAT and FQNNGV. With 1 base clipped from V and 10 bases from J, the junction kept 5 bases outside the gene matches. CDR3 length: 13 amino acids. CDR3 protein: CASSLGSGTGAFF. CDR3 DNA: TGTGCCAGCAGCTTAGGTTCGGGGACAGGAGCTTTCTTT.

The rearrangement joins TRBV4-2 to TRBJ2-7; D might be TRBD2 (6 bases). Trimming pared 0 bases from V and 6 bases from J, leaving 18 bases between. The CDR3 totals 16 residues. Germline V gives CDR1 LGHNA, CDR2 YNFKEQ. The CDR3 DNA is TGTGCCAGCAGCCAAGATGGTATCGGGAGCGGAGGCGAGCAGTACTTC. Encoded protein: CASSQDGIGSGGEQYF.

This chain connects TRBV29-1 to TRBJ2-3; 8 bases are shared with TRBD1. Trimming removed 1 base from V and 4 bases from J; junction bases left unmatched: 7. Germline CDR1 and CDR2: SQVTM and ANQGSEA. The CDR3 length is 15 residues. In DNA, the CDR3 is TGCAGCGTTGAAGGGACAGGGTTTGGGGCAGATACGCAGTATTTT. This gives the protein CSVEGTGFGADTQYF.